Following are 18 T cell receptor beta chains from one sample sequenced in a study of cytomegalovirus exposure and HLA in healthy donors. The PCR employed 60 Vbeta primers together with 13 Jbeta primers. Here immunoSEQ multiplex PCR was the method, and the copy in TCRdb shows in-frame clones only, minus some. The sample holds under 200,000 clones, more than 65% seen once. Sequenced: PBMCs. Receptors originate from a woman aged 30 to 39 in good health and CMV-seropositive.

The chain joins TRBV2 to TRBJ2-3; 10 bases fit TRBD2. CDR1 is SNHLY, CDR2 FYNNEI, per germline. The CDR3 contains 16 residues. V was pared by 6 bases and J by 2 bases, with 8 bases of the junction left unmatched. The CDR3 DNA reads TGTGCCAGCAGCGAACTAGCGGGGCTCCTCACAGATACGCAGTATTTT. Residues: CASSELAGLLTDTQYF. The whole variable domain, filled in from reference TRBV2 and TRBJ2-3, reads EPEVTQTPSHQVTQMGQEVILRCVPISNHLYFYWYRQILGQKVEFLVSFYNNEISEKSEIFDDQFSVERPDGSNFTLKIRSTKLEDSAMYFCASSELAGLLTDTQYFGPGTRLTVL.

This clone was counted only a few times. The V call is TRBV2, the J call TRBJ2-1; 9 bases line up with TRBD2. Losses at the gene ends were 6 bases for V and 0 bases for J; bases not matched to a gene: 9. Germline V gene data show CDR1 as SNHLY and CDR2 as FYNNEI. There are 17 residues in the CDR3. The CDR3 here is CASRGLAGLSSYNEQFF. The CDR3, as DNA: TGTGCCAGCAGAGGGCTAGCGGGGTTGAGCTCCTACAATGAGCAGTTCTTC. Full variable domain (remainder filled in from reference TRBV2 and TRBJ2-1): EPEVTQTPSHQVTQMGQEVILRCVPISNHLYFYWYRQILGQKVEFLVSFYNNEISEKSEIFDDQFSVERPDGSNFTLKIRSTKLEDSAMYFCASRGLAGLSSYNEQFFGPGTRLTVL.

The sample holds one count of this clone. The CDR3 is CASSAAAKNTGELFF. CDR3 in DNA: TGTGCCAGCAGTGCGGCGGCCAAGAACACCGGGGAGCTGTTTTTT. The V and J genes are TRBV6-4 and TRBJ2-2; D gene ambiguous. Trimming removed 4 bases from V and 1 base from J, with 10 bases in between. Germline CDR1 reads MRHNA; CDR2 reads SNTAGT. The CDR3 is 15 amino acids.

The gene calls are TRBV5-5 and TRBJ1-1; D not certain. The CDR3 has 14 amino acids. Trimming pared 4 bases from V and 0 bases from J, leaving 10 bases between. Germline lookup yields CDR1 SGHKS and CDR2 YYEKEE (reference sequence). The CDR3 nucleotides read TGTGCCAGCAGCCCTCGAACGGTGAACACTGAAGCTTTCTTT. This sequence encodes CASSPRTVNTEAFF. Variable domain in full (rest from reference TRBV5-5 and TRBJ1-1): DAGVTQSPTHLIKTRGQQVTLRCSPISGHKSVSWYQQVLGQGPQFIFQYYEKEERGRGNFPDRFSARQFPNYSSELNVNALLLGDSALYLCASSPRTVNTEAFFGQGTRLTVV.

The gene calls are TRBV4-2 and TRBJ2-1, with TRBD2 identical over 7 bases. Germline V gene data show CDR1 as LGHNA and CDR2 as YNFKEQ. There are 14 residues in the CDR3. V lost 1 base to trimming and J lost 8 bases; unmatched junction nucleotides: 5. CDR3 region: CASSQVAGRDEQFF. In DNA, the CDR3 is TGTGCCAGCAGCCAAGTGGCAGGGAGGGATGAGCAGTTCTTC.

The chain combines TRBV5-4 with TRBJ2-7, with TRBD1 matching 8 bases. CDR1 and CDR2 (germline): SGHNT, YYREEE (reference sequence). V dropped 2 bases and J dropped 6; count of bases not matched to a gene: 7. This CDR3 is built from 14 residues. Here the CDR3 reads CASSFWQGASEQYF. In DNA, the CDR3 is TGTGCCAGCAGCTTTTGGCAGGGGGCGTCCGAGCAGTACTTC.

The chain couples TRBV5-8 to TRBJ2-7; 7 bases are shared with TRBD1. This CDR3 spans 14 amino acids. With V trimmed by 4 bases and J by 0 bases, 4 bases remained unmatched. Germline CDR1 and CDR2: SGHTS and YDEGEE. The CDR3 DNA reads TGTGCCAGCAGCGGTGGGGACAGCTCCTACGAGCAGTACTTC. Translating it yields CASSGGDSSYEQYF. Full variable domain (missing parts from reference TRBV5-8 and TRBJ2-7): EAGVTQSPTHLIKTRGQQATLRCSPISGHTSVYWYQQALGLGLQFLLWYDEGEERNRGNFPPRFSGRQFPNYSSELNVNALELEDSALYLCASSGGDSSYEQYFGPGTRLTVT.

The CDR3 here is CASSLASPPQNIQYF. Written as DNA, the CDR3 is TGCGCCAGCAGCTTGGCGTCCCCTCCCCAAAACATTCAGTACTTC. The V and J genes are TRBV5-1 and TRBJ2-4; no definite D call. Trimming removed 0 bases at V and 5 bases at J, with 12 bases between. This CDR3 is 15 amino acids long. Germline CDR1 reads SGHRS; CDR2 reads YFSETQ.

V gene TRBV7-9 combines with J gene TRBJ1-1, with D uncertain. Trimming removed 6 bases at V and 1 base at J, with 9 bases between. The CDR3 contains 13 residues. CDR1 SEHNR and CDR2 FQNEAQ come from the germline V gene (reference sequence). The CDR3 DNA follows: TGTGCCAGCAGTTTCGGGTCGAACACTGAAGCTTTCTTT. Translating it yields CASSFGSNTEAFF.

V gene TRBV6-5 combines with J gene TRBJ2-5, with D uncertain. The J call is uncertain, as TRBJ2-7 better fits the DNA end. The CDR3 is 14 residues long. Per germline, CDR1 MNHEY and CDR2 SVGAGI. CDR3 nucleotides: TGTGCCAGCAGTTACTCTCCAGGAACCTACGAGCAGTACTTC. Amino acids: CASSYSPGTYEQYF.

The chain uses TRBV11-2 and TRBJ2-4; no clear D gene. CDR3 length: 15 residues. V shed 1 base and J shed 0 bases, with 7 bases lying between them. Germline-derived CDR1 and CDR2 are SGHAT and FQNNGV. CDR3 sequence: CASSLGVLAKNIQYF. DNA for the CDR3: TGTGCCAGCAGCTTAGGAGTGCTAGCCAAAAACATTCAGTACTTC.

The chain combines TRBV6-5 with TRBJ1-1, with 7 nucleotides matching TRBD1. CDR1 is MNHEY, CDR2 SVGAGI, per germline. Trimming at V came to 6 bases and at J to 9 bases, leaving 10 bases not matched to a gene. The CDR3 is 13 amino acids. The CDR3 DNA sequence: TGTGCCAGCAGGTTCCGGGACAGTAACAAAGCTTTCTTT. It yields the protein CASRFRDSNKAFF.

The rearrangement links TRBV6-1 to TRBJ1-2; TRBD1 might be the D (5 bases). The CDR3 length is 14 residues. V dropped 4 bases and J dropped 0 bases, with 9 bases sitting between them. Germline V gene lookup returns CDR1 MNHNS and CDR2 SASEGT. Here the CDR3 DNA reads TGTGCCAGCAGTGTGGGGGGAGCTAACTATGGCTACACCTTC. Its protein product is CASSVGGANYGYTF.

CDR3 coding DNA: TGTGCCAGCAGCCAAGATAGCTCCCCGGGGTATGGCTACACCTTC. The encoded protein is CASSQDSSPGYGYTF. The J gene is TRBJ1-2, the V gene TRBV4-2; D unclear. The CDR3 is 15 residues long. Per germline, CDR1 LGHNA and CDR2 YNFKEQ. Trimming shortened V by 0 bases and J by 5 bases, and 13 bases separated the two germline ends.

As for this clone: At one of its ends the junction is not consistent with the germline gene, which may arise from a read error. This chain joins TRBV5-1 and TRBJ1-1; 10 nucleotides agree with TRBD1. Germline lookup yields CDR1 SGHRS and CDR2 YFSETQ. The CDR3 consists of 15 residues. The CDR3 region has the DNA TGCGCCAGCAGCTTGGTTTCCAAGGACAGGGGGGCGGCGTGGTTT. It yields the protein CASSLVSKDRGAAWF. Full variable domain (outside the CDR3, taken from reference TRBV5-1 and TRBJ1-1): KAGVTQTPRYLIKTRGQQVTLSCSPISGHRSVSWYQQTPGQGLQFLFEYFSETQRNKGNFPGRFSGRQFSNSRSEMNVSTLELGDSALYLCASSLVSKDRGAAWFGQGTRLTVV.

The rearrangement links TRBV28 to TRBJ2-5; D possibly corresponds to TRBD1 (6 bases). Germline V CDR1 and CDR2: MDHEN, SYDVKM. V lost 4 bases and J 0 bases, leaving 15 bases between the germline ends. This CDR3 has 16 amino acids. The CDR3 nucleotides read TGTGCCAGCAGTTCCCTTCAGGGGACCTACCAAGAGACCCAGTACTTC. Translated: CASSSLQGTYQETQYF.

The rearrangement joins TRBV18 to TRBJ2-2, with unresolved D. The CDR3 consists of 15 residues. V was shortened by 0 bases and J by 2 bases, with 7 bases between the two germline ends. From germline, CDR1 is KGHSH and CDR2 LQKENI. CDR3 region: CASSPPQANTGELFF. The CDR3 bases are TGTGCCAGCTCACCACCCCAGGCCAACACCGGGGAGCTGTTTTTT.

The J gene is TRBJ2-1, the V gene TRBV7-9; 13 bases are shared with TRBD2. CDR1 and CDR2 from the germline V gene are SEHNR and FQNEAQ (reference sequence). V gave up 7 bases and J gave up 1 base; unmatched junction bases: 10. The CDR3 consists of 18 residues. The CDR3 region has the DNA TGTGCCAGCAACCCACTAGCGGGGGGGCCCCCTTCCTACAATGAGCAGTTCTTC. Encoded protein: CASNPLAGGPPSYNEQFF.